This is a list of T cell receptor beta chains from one sample in a study of patients and donors after allogeneic stem cell transplantation. TCRdb re-analysed the RT-PCR reads in MiXCR, keeping a single row per CDR3 protein. The sample contains approximately 170,000 distinct CDR3 sequences, approximately 28% of which appear only once. The sample taken for sequencing was blood, either unsorted or a sorted T cell fraction (not recorded which). The source is a human donor who was either an allogeneic HSCT recipient or a stem cell or donor lymphocyte infusion donor (not recorded which). It is not recorded whose cells these are; they may come from a transplant donor. CDR3s include the opening cysteine and the closing phenylalanine or tryptophan. A D gene is named only where the DNA matches it firmly. Rows give clone size only sometimes, using once, few, many, or a class for an expanded clone.

J,D,V,size,CDR3,DNA
TRBJ1-4,NA,TRBV11-2,few,CASRLHLTNEKLFF,TGTGCCAGCAGGCTGCACCTTACAAATGAAAAACTGTTTTTT
TRBJ2-3,NA,TRBV6-2/TRBV6-3,NA,CASSYPNSPDTQYF,TGTGCCAGCAGTTACCCTAATTCGCCAGATACGCAGTATTTT
TRBJ2-1,TRBD2,TRBV6-5,few,CASSYSLAGYNEQFF,TGTGCCAGCAGTTACTCTTTAGCGGGATACAATGAGCAGTTCTTC
TRBJ1-1,NA,TRBV25-1,NA,CASSLEGGWNTEAFF,TGTGCCAGCAGTCTAGAGGGGGGCTGGAACACTGAAGCTTTCTTT
TRBJ2-5,NA,TRBV4-2,NA,CASSQDIRGSQETQYF,TGTGCCAGCAGCCAAGATATAAGGGGGTCCCAAGAGACCCAGTACTTC
TRBJ1-1,NA,TRBV7-2,many,CASSPEGVGTEAFF,TGTGCCAGCAGCCCTGAAGGGGTGGGGACTGAAGCTTTCTTT
TRBJ2-7,TRBD2,TRBV6-5,NA,CASGEGSLGYEQYF,TGTGCCAGCGGGGAGGGTTCCCTAGGATACGAGCAGTACTTC
TRBJ2-1,NA,TRBV7-6,NA,CASSLGEEQFF,TGTGCCAGCAGCTTGGGCGAGGAGCAGTTCTTC
TRBJ1-5,NA,TRBV20-1,NA,CSAPVAGINQPQHF,TGCAGTGCTCCGGTAGCGGGGATCAATCAGCCCCAGCATTTT
TRBJ2-1,TRBD2,TRBV7-3,NA,CASRAGVSDEQFF,TGTGCCAGCAGAGCGGGAGTGAGTGATGAGCAGTTCTTC
TRBJ2-3,TRBD2,TRBV7-6,NA,CASSPGGRDDTQYF,TGTGCCAGCAGCCCGGGGGGGAGGGACGATACGCAGTATTTT
TRBJ2-7,TRBD2,TRBV16,NA,CASSSTSATYEQYF,TGTGCCAGCAGCTCCACTAGCGCAACCTACGAGCAGTACTTC
TRBJ2-1,NA,TRBV7-2,few,CASSLAPGAHNEQFF,TGTGCCAGCAGCTTAGCTCCGGGAGCTCACAATGAGCAGTTCTTC
TRBJ2-2,TRBD2,TRBV28,NA,CASTDSGESAGELFF,TGTGCCAGCACCGATAGCGGGGAGTCGGCCGGGGAGCTGTTTTTT
TRBJ1-5,TRBD1,TRBV6-2/TRBV6-3,many,CASSYQNRGRDQPQHF,TGTGCCAGCAGTTACCAGAACAGGGGGCGCGATCAGCCCCAGCATTTT
TRBJ2-2,NA,TRBV7-7,few,CASSPPTAGELFF,TGTGCTAGCAGCCCCCCAACCGCCGGGGAGCTGTTTTTT
TRBJ1-2,NA,TRBV4-3,NA,CASSQGHRWQGRIYGYTF,TGCGCCAGCAGCCAAGGTCACCGATGGCAGGGGAGGATCTATGGCTACACCTTC
TRBJ1-1,NA,TRBV7-2,few,CASSPGFREAFF,TGTGCCAGCAGCCCGGGGTTCCGTGAAGCTTTCTTT
TRBJ1-6,NA,TRBV18,few,CASSPDQGWPLHF,TGTGCCAGCTCACCGGACCAGGGGTGGCCCTTACACTTT
TRBJ2-7,NA,TRBV12-3/TRBV12-4,NA,CASSFLQSSYEQYF,TGTGCCAGCAGTTTTCTGCAGAGCTCCTACGAGCAGTACTTC
TRBJ1-2,TRBD1,TRBV27,few,CASSTGGQNYGYTF,TGTGCCAGCAGTACAGGGGGCCAAAACTATGGCTACACCTTC
TRBJ2-1,TRBD1,TRBV6-5,NA,CAIAERDRYNEQFF,TGTGCCATAGCGGAAAGGGACAGGTACAATGAGCAGTTCTTC
TRBJ2-7,TRBD2,TRBV20-1,NA,CSARVSGPSFSYEQYF,TGCAGTGCTAGAGTTAGCGGGCCCTCATTCTCCTACGAGCAGTACTTC
TRBJ1-5,NA,TRBV24-1,few,CATSGPNQPQHF,TGTGCCACCAGTGGACCCAATCAGCCCCAGCATTTT
TRBJ2-7,NA,TRBV10-3,NA,CAISVLQGGGNEQYF,TGTGCCATCAGCGTACTCCAGGGAGGGGGAAACGAGCAGTACTTC
TRBJ1-3,NA,TRBV7-9,NA,CASRGGGDGTIYF,TGTGCCAGCCGAGGCGGGGGTGATGGCACCATATATTTT
TRBJ2-5,TRBD1,TRBV7-2,few,CASRKGQGETQYF,TGTGCCAGCAGGAAGGGACAGGGAGAGACCCAGTACTTC
TRBJ2-1,TRBD1,TRBV20-1,NA,CSARVTGANEQFF,TGCAGTGCTAGAGTGACAGGGGCCAATGAGCAGTTCTTC
TRBJ1-4,NA,TRBV4-1,few,CASSQVIEDGEKLFF,TGCGCCAGCAGCCAAGTAATCGAGGATGGCGAAAAACTGTTTTTT
TRBJ1-5,TRBD1,TRBV10-3,NA,CAISDSRTGRNQPQHF,TGTGCCATCAGTGACTCCCGGACAGGGAGGAATCAGCCCCAGCATTTT
TRBJ2-7,TRBD2,TRBV7-6,NA,CASSLGDPGTSGTFSYEQYF,TGTGCCAGCAGCTTAGGGGACCCCGGGACTAGCGGTACTTTCTCCTACGAGCAGTACTTC
TRBJ2-5,NA,TRBV4-2,few,CASSPWVSDETQYF,TGTGCCAGCAGCCCCTGGGTTAGTGATGAGACCCAGTACTTC
TRBJ2-3,TRBD2,TRBV20-1,once,CSARKVSGRDTQYF,TGCAGTGCTAGAAAGGTTAGCGGGAGAGATACGCAGTATTTT